These T cell receptor beta chains were read from a single sample in a study of OX40 agonist ivuxolimab in advanced cancers. Assay used: immunoSEQ multiplex PCR; TCRdb lists only in-frame clones, some missing. The sample shows more than 75,000 clones, roughly 80% of them seen only once. The sample consisted of CD4+ or CD8+ T cells sorted from blood, taken in a trial of the OX40 agonist ivuxolimab. The source is an adult with an advanced solid tumor such as melanoma, head and neck, liver or kidney cancer. Each CDR3 is given with its conserved first and last residue. The order of the fields is V gene, CDR3 length, clone size, J gene, CDR3 protein. Only part of the rows carry a size: once, few, many, or a class if the clone is expanded.

TRBV12-5,17,-,TRBJ2-2,CASGPTPGQGVAGELFF
TRBV5-1,16,-,TRBJ2-2,CASSLAGQGSSGELFF
TRBV19,15,-,TRBJ2-2,CASSITWTGSGELFF
TRBV6-1,13,-,TRBJ1-5,CASSVGVNQPQHF
TRBV9,13,once,-,CASSPPDRYEQYF
TRBV27,16,-,-,CASRLTGLVGSYEQYF
TRBV5-1,17,-,TRBJ2-7,CASSLRTADEIVYEQYF
TRBV7-9,15,-,TRBJ1-1,CASSAPLTGGTEAFF
TRBV18,15,-,TRBJ2-1,CASSADRGSYNEQFF
TRBV28,13,-,TRBJ1-1,CASSWAGNTEAFF
TRBV30,16,-,TRBJ1-2,CAWTDPLRDGFYGYTF
TRBV6-6,15,-,TRBJ2-1,CASSYGGAQVNEQFF
TRBV6-1,11,-,TRBJ2-7,CASKGVREQYF
TRBV5-1,16,-,TRBJ2-3,CASSWTSGDYTDTQYF
TRBV15,15,once,TRBJ1-6,CATSRDSTDNSPLHF
TRBV4-1,16,-,TRBJ1-5,CASSQASDRREQPQHF
TRBV4-1,14,-,TRBJ2-1,CASSHEDGYNEQFF
TRBV6-6,14,-,TRBJ2-1,CASSWGVAGKEQFF
TRBV7-2,14,-,TRBJ1-1,CASSLIRVNTEAFF
TRBV5-1,12,once,TRBJ1-1,CASSHENTEAFF
TRBV18,14,-,TRBJ1-1,CASSPQGWDTEAFF
TRBV11-3,13,once,TRBJ1-1,CASSLGVNTEAFF
TRBV2,14,-,TRBJ1-3,CASRNGQGGNTIYF
TRBV7-9,17,-,TRBJ2-5,CASSLRTSGRAEETQYF
TRBV9,15,-,TRBJ1-4,CASSPGTDSNEKLFF
TRBV7-9,15,-,TRBJ2-7,CASSPIHTGGDEQYF
TRBV11-3,13,-,TRBJ2-2,CASSLSAPGELFF
TRBV27,15,-,TRBJ2-1,CASSFTPGGYNEQFF
TRBV12-5,13,-,TRBJ1-5,CASGSGTHQPQHF